Reported below is one T cell receptor (beta chain). This record comes from a study of blood T cell repertoires in COVID-19. Here immunoSEQ multiplex PCR was the method, and the copy in TCRdb shows in-frame clones only, minus some. The top ten clones hold under 4.5% of a sample with 200,000 to 300,000 clones, roughly nine tenths of them seen once. The specimen sequenced was peripheral blood. This sequence originates from a man between 60 and 75 years old who had recovered from COVID-19.

In nucleotides, the CDR3 is TGTGCCAGCAGCGCAAGGGGCGATGAGCAGTTCTTC. This codes for CASSARGDEQFF. This chain connects TRBV6-5 to TRBJ2-1, with D maybe TRBD1 (5 bases). The V end lost 6 bases, the J end lost 8 bases, and 11 bases lay between the germline ends. Germline V CDR1 and CDR2: MNHEY, SVGAGI. The CDR3 totals 12 residues.